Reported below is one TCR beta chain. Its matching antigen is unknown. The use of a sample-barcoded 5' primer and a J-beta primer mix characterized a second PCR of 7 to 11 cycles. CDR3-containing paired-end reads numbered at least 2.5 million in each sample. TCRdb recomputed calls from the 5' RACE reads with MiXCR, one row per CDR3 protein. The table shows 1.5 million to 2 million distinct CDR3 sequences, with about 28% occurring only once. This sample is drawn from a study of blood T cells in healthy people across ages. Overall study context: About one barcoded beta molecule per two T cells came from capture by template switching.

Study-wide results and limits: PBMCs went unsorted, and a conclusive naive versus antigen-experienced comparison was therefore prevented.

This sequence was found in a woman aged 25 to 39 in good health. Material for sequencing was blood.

This CDR3 reads CASSFGGVGYGYTF. Here the CDR3 DNA reads TGCGCCAGCAGCTTTGGAGGGGTAGGCTATGGCTACACCTTC. V gene TRBV5-1 combines with J gene TRBJ1-2, with a tentative D call TRBD1 (5 bases). Germline V lookup: CDR1 SGHRS, CDR2 YFSETQ. The CDR3 has 14 amino acids. Trimming cost V 2 bases and J 4 bases, with 12 bases left between them.